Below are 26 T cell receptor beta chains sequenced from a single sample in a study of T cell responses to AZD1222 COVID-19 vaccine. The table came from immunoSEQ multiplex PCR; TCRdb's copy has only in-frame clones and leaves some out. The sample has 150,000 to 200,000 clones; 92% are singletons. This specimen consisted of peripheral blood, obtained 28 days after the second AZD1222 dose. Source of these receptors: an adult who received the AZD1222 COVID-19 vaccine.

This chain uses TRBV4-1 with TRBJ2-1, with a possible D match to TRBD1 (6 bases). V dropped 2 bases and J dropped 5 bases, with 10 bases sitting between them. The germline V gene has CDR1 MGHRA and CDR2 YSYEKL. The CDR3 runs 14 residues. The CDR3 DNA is TGCGCCAGCAGCCAACTACAGGGCCACAATGAGCAGTTCTTC. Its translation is CASSQLQGHNEQFF.

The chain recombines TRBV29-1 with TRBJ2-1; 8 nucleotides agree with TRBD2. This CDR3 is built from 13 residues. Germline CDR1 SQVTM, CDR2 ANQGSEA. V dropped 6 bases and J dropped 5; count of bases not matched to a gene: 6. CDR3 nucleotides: TGCAGCGTCGGCGGGAGGAGAAACAATGAGCAGTTCTTC. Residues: CSVGGRRNNEQFF.

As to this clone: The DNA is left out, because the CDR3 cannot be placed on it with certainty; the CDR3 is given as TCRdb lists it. CDR3 residues: CASSPPEARVIHFGTEAFF. The V call is TRBV18, the J call TRBJ1-1. Germline V gives CDR1 KGHSH, CDR2 LQKENI. The CDR3 contains 19 residues when both ends are counted.

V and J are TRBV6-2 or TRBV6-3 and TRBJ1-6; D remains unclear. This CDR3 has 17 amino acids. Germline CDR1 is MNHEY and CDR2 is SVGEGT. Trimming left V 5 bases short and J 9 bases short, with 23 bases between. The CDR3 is CASSPADRALMGSPLHF. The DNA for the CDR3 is TGTGCCAGCAGTCCCGCGGACCGAGCGTTAATGGGTTCACCCCTCCACTTT.

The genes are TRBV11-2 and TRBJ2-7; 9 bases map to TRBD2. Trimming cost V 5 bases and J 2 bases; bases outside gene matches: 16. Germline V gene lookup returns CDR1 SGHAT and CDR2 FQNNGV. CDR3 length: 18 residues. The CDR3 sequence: CASSPIKRVAGVPYEQYF. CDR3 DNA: TGTGCCAGCAGCCCCATTAAGAGGGTAGCGGGGGTCCCCTACGAGCAGTACTTC.

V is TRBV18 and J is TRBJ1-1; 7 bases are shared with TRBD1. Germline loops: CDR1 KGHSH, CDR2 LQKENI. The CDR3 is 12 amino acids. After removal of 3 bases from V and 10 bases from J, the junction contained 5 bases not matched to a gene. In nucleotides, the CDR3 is TGTGCCAGCTCACCTACAGGGGCGGGAGCTTTCTTT. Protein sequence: CASSPTGAGAFF. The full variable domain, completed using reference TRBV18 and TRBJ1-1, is NAGVMQNPRHLVRRRGQEARLRCSPMKGHSHVYWYRQLPEEGLKFMVYLQKENIIDESGMPKERFSAEFPKEGPSILRIQQVVRGDSAAYFCASSPTGAGAFFGQGTRLTVV.

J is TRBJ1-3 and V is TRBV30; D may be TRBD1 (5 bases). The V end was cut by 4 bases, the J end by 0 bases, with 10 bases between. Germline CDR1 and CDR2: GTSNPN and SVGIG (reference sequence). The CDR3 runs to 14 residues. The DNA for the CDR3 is TGTGCCTGGAAGCGGGGCCTCTCTGGAAACACCATATATTTT. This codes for CAWKRGLSGNTIYF. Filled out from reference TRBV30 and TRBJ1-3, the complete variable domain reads SQTIHQWPATLVQPVGSPLSLECTVEGTSNPNLYWYRQAAGRGLQLLFYSVGIGQISSEVPQNLSASRPQDRQFILSSKKLLLSDSGFYLCAWKRGLSGNTIYFGEGSWLTVV.

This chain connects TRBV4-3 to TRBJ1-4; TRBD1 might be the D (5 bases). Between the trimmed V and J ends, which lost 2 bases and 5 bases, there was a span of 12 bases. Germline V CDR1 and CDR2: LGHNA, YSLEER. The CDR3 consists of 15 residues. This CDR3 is CASSQSNRDNEKLFF. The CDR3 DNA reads TGCGCCAGCAGCCAATCGAATAGGGACAATGAAAAACTGTTTTTT.

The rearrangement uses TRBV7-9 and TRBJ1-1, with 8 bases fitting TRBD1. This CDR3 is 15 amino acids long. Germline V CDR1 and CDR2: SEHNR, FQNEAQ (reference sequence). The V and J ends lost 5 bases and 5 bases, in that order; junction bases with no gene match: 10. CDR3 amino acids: CASSPSGQGLTEAFF. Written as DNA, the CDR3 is TGTGCCAGCAGCCCAAGCGGACAGGGTTTAACTGAAGCTTTCTTT.

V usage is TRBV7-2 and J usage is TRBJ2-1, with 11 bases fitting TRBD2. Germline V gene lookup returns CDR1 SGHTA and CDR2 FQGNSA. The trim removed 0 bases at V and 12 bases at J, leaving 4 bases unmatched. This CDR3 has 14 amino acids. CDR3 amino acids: CASSLAIAGGGQFF. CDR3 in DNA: TGTGCCAGCAGCTTAGCGATAGCGGGAGGGGGGCAGTTCTTC. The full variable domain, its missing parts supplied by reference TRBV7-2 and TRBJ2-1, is GAGVSQSPSNKVTEKGKDVELRCDPISGHTALYWYRQSLGQGLEFLIYFQGNSAPDKSGLPSDRFSAERTGGSVSTLTIQRTQQEDSAVYLCASSLAIAGGGQFFGPGTRLTVL.

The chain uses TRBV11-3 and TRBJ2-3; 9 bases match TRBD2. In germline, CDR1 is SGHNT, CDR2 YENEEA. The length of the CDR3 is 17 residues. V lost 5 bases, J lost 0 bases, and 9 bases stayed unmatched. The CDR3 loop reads CASSLAGWGHSTDTQYF. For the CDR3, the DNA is TGTGCCAGCAGCCTAGCGGGGTGGGGTCATAGCACAGATACGCAGTATTTT.

CDR3 nucleotides: TGTGCCAGCAGTATTGGGACCTTTAACTATGGCTACACCTTC. This gives the protein CASSIGTFNYGYTF. V gene TRBV28 combines with J gene TRBJ1-2; possible D gene TRBD1, 5 bases. V was pared by 5 bases and J by 1 base, with 11 bases between. Per germline, CDR1 MDHEN and CDR2 SYDVKM. This CDR3 comprises 14 residues.

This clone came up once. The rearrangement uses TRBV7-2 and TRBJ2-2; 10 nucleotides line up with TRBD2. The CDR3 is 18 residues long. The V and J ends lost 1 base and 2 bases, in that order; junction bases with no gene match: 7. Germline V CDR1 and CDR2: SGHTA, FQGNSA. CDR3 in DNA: TGTGCCAGCAGCTTAGTCTCTAGCGGGGGCCTCAACACCGGGGAGCTGTTTTTT. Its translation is CASSLVSSGGLNTGELFF. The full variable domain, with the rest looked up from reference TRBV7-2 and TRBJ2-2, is GAGVSQSPSNKVTEKGKDVELRCDPISGHTALYWYRQSLGQGLEFLIYFQGNSAPDKSGLPSDRFSAERTGGSVSTLTIQRTQQEDSAVYLCASSLVSSGGLNTGELFFGEGSRLTVL.

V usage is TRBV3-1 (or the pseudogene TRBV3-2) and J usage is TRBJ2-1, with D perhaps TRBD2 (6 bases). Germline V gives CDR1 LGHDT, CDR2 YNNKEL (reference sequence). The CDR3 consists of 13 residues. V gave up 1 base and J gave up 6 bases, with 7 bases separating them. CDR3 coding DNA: TGTGCCAGCAGCCAAGGGCGGGGCAATGAGCAGTTCTTC. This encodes CASSQGRGNEQFF.

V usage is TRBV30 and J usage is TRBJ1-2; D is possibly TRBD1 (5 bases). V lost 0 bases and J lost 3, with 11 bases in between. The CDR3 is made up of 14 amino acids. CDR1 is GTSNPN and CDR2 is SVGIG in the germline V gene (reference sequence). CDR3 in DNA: TGTGCCTGGAGTGTACATGGAGGGGACTATGGCTACACCTTC. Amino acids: CAWSVHGGDYGYTF.

The CDR3 region is CASSRQGGLNTEAFF. The CDR3 bases are TGTGCCAGCTCACGCCAGGGGGGCTTGAACACTGAAGCTTTCTTT. The V gene is TRBV18, the J gene TRBJ1-1; TRBD1 matches at 7 bases. Germline V gene lookup returns CDR1 KGHSH and CDR2 LQKENI. The CDR3 spans 15 residues. V was pared by 4 bases and J by 0 bases, with 5 bases of the junction left unmatched.

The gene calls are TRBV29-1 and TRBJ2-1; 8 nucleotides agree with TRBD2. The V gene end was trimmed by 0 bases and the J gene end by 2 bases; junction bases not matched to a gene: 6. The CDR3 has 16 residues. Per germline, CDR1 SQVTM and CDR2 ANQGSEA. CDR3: CSVEDRKAGAYNEQFF. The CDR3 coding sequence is TGCAGCGTTGAAGATCGGAAAGCGGGGGCCTACAATGAGCAGTTCTTC.

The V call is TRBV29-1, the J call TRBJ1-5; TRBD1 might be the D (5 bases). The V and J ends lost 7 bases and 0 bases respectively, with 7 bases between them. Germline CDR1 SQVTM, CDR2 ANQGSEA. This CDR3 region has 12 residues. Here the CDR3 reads CSGGDSNQPQHF. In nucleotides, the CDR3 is TGCAGCGGGGGGGATAGCAATCAGCCCCAGCATTTT.

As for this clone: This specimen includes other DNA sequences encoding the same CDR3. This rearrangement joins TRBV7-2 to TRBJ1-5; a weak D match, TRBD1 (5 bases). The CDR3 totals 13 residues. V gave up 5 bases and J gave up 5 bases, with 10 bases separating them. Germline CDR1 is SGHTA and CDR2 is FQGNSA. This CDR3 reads CASSVRGDQPQHF. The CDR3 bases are TGTGCCAGCAGCGTCCGGGGCGATCAGCCCCAGCATTTT.

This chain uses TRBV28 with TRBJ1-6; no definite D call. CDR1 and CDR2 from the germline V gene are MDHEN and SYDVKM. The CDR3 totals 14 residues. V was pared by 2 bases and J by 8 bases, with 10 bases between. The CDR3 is CASSLGVGYSPLHF. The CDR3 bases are TGTGCCAGCAGTTTAGGGGTCGGCTATTCACCCCTCCACTTT.

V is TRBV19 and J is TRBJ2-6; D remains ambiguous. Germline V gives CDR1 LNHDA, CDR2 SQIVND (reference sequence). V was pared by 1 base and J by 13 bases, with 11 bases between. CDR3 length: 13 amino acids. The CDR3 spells CASSIGQSEVLTF. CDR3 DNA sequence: TGTGCCAGTAGTATAGGCCAGTCAGAAGTCCTGACTTTC.

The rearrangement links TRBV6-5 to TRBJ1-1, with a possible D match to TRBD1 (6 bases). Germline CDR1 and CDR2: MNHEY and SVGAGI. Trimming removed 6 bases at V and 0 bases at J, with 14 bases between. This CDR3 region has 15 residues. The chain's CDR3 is CASRTGHGVNTEAFF. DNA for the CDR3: TGTGCCAGCAGGACAGGCCACGGGGTGAACACTGAAGCTTTCTTT.

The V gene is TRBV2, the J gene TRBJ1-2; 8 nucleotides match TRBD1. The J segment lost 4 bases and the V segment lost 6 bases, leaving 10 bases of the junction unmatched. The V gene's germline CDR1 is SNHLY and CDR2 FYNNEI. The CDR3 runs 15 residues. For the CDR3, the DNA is TGTGCCAGCAGGGAAAAAACAGGGGGAGCCTATGGCTACACCTTC. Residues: CASREKTGGAYGYTF.

The CDR3 here is CASRKRGENEKLFF. The CDR3 DNA follows: TGTGCCAGCAGAAAACGGGGCGAGAATGAAAAACTGTTTTTT. The chain joins TRBV3-1 (or the pseudogene TRBV3-2) to TRBJ1-4; tentatively, D is TRBD1 (5 bases). Per germline, CDR1 LGHDT and CDR2 YNNKEL (reference sequence). This CDR3 has 14 amino acids. Trimming left V 6 bases short and J 5 bases short, with 13 bases between.

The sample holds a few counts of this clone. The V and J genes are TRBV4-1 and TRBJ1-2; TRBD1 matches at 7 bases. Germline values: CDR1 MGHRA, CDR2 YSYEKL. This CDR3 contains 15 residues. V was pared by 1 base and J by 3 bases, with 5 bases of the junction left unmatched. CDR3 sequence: CASSQGAGGDYGYTF. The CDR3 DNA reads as TGCGCCAGCAGCCAAGGGGCAGGGGGTGACTATGGCTACACCTTC.

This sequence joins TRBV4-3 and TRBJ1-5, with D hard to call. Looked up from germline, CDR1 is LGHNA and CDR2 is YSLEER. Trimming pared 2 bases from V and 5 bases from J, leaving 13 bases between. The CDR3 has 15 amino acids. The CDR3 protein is CASSQWVGVDQPQHF. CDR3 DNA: TGCGCCAGCAGCCAATGGGTGGGCGTAGATCAGCCCCAGCATTTT.